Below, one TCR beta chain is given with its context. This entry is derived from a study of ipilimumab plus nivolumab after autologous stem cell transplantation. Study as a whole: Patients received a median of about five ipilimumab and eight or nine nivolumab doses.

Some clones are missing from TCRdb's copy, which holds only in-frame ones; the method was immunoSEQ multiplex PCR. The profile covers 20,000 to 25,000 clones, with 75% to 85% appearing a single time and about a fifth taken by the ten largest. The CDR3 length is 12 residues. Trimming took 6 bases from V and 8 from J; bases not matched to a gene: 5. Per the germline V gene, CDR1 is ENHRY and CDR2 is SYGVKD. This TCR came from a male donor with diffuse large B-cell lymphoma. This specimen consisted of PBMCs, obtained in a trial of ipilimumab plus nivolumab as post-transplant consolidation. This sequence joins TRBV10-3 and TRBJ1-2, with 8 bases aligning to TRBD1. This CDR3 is CAIRQGAWGYTF. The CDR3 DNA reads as TGTGCCATCAGGCAGGGGGCCTGGGGCTACACCTTC.